This TCR beta chain is from a study of CD8 T cells in ankylosing spondylitis. This clonotype came up a few times. V gave up 5 bases and J gave up 2 bases; unmatched junction bases: 9. CDR3 length equals 17 residues. CDR1 MNHEY and CDR2 SMNVEV come from the germline V gene (reference sequence). TCRdb analysed the 5' RACE reads with MiXCR anew, one entry per CDR3 protein. The sample lists approximately 240,000 distinct CDR3 sequences; more than 20% were seen once. The receptor was isolated from a male donor with ankylosing spondylitis or in good health (not recorded which). This chain joins TRBV27 and TRBJ2-3; 11 positions match TRBD2. The sequenced material came from blood, either unsorted or a sorted T cell fraction (not recorded which). CDR3 region: CASSPRTSGPYTDTQYF. CDR3 DNA sequence: TGTGCCAGCAGTCCTCGGACTAGCGGGCCCTACACAGATACGCAGTATTTT.